The 25 T cell receptor beta chains below were found in one sample sequenced in a study of T cell clones after liver transplantation. Produced via immunoSEQ multiplex PCR; TCRdb's table is partial and in-frame only. The sample holds 70,000 to 80,000 clones, 90% seen once. The sequenced sample was CD4+ T cells from blood, obtained before liver transplant. The receptors derive from a human donor who received a liver transplant.

With regard to this clone: The junction departs from germline at one end; a sequencing error may be responsible. The V call is TRBV11-3, the J call TRBJ2-3, with 8 bases lining up with TRBD2. This CDR3 contains 14 residues. Germline V gene lookup returns CDR1 SGHNT and CDR2 YENEEA. The CDR3 spells CASSLAGIADTQYF. CDR3 DNA sequence: TGTGCCAGCAGTTTAGCGGGAATTGCAGATACGCAGTATTTT.

The CDR3 spells CASSRGTGNYGYTF. CDR3 nucleotides: TGCGCCAGCAGCCGGGGGACAGGGAACTATGGCTACACCTTC. The gene calls are TRBV4-3 and TRBJ1-2; 9 bases agree with TRBD1. CDR1 LGHNA and CDR2 YSLEER come from the germline V gene. The CDR3 is made up of 14 amino acids. The J segment lost 2 bases and the V segment lost 4 bases, leaving 2 bases of the junction unmatched.

The chain couples TRBV4-1 to TRBJ2-3, with D perhaps TRBD1 or TRBD2 (6 bases each). CDR1 and CDR2 from the germline V gene are MGHRA and YSYEKL. With 4 bases removed from V and 9 bases from J, the gap between germline ends came to 32 bases. There are 19 residues in the CDR3. The CDR3 DNA is TGCGCCAGCAGCCCTTTAAACCGGGGGCCCTTAGGGCGGAGTGACACGCAGTATTTT. Amino acid sequence: CASSPLNRGPLGRSDTQYF.

This clone was seen a single time. V is TRBV5-1 and J is TRBJ2-3, with D perhaps given as TRBD1 or TRBD2 (6 bases each). Germline assignment: CDR1 SGHRS and CDR2 YFSETQ. The CDR3 has 15 amino acids. Deletions cut 7 bases from V and 4 bases from J, with 19 bases between. The CDR3: CASSLWGADADTQYF. The CDR3 region has the DNA TGCGCCAGCTCACTTTGGGGGGCAGACGCAGATACGCAGTATTTT.

The table lists this clone with a count of one. The chain links TRBV5-5 to TRBJ2-3; 8 bases fit TRBD1. The V gene end was trimmed by 0 bases and the J gene end by 4 bases; junction bases not matched to a gene: 4. The CDR3 consists of 15 residues. CDR1 and CDR2 (germline): SGHKS, YYEKEE (reference sequence). Here the CDR3 DNA reads TGTGCCAGCAGCTTGGCCGGGACAGGATCAGATACGCAGTATTTT. It translates to CASSLAGTGSDTQYF.

J is TRBJ2-5 and V is TRBV6-6; D not resolved. The CDR3 is made up of 15 amino acids. The V end was cut by 5 bases, the J end by 3 bases, with 16 bases between. The germline CDR1 and CDR2 sequences are MNHNY and SVGAGI (reference sequence). The CDR3 here is CASSPISKAEETQYF. In nucleotides, the CDR3 is TGTGCCAGCAGTCCAATAAGTAAGGCCGAAGAGACCCAGTACTTC.

This clone was counted a single time. The chain has TRBV5-1 and TRBJ2-7; perhaps TRBD2 as D (5 bases). The CDR3 length is 15 residues. In germline, CDR1 is SGHRS, CDR2 YFSETQ. V lost 3 bases, J lost 9 bases, and 22 bases lay in between. CDR3 sequence (DNA): TGCGCCAGCAGCTCGACTACCGACGGGTCTACTGGGCAGTACTTC. Protein sequence: CASSSTTDGSTGQYF. Full variable domain (remainder filled in from reference TRBV5-1 and TRBJ2-7): KAGVTQTPRYLIKTRGQQVTLSCSPISGHRSVSWYQQTPGQGLQFLFEYFSETQRNKGNFPGRFSGRQFSNSRSEMNVSTLELGDSALYLCASSSTTDGSTGQYFGPGTRLTVT.

The rearrangement joins TRBV18 to TRBJ2-2, with 9 bases matching TRBD2. The V segment lost 2 bases and the J segment 5 bases; nucleotides outside the gene matches: 6. The germline V gene encodes CDR1 KGHSH and CDR2 LQKENI. The CDR3 spans 16 residues. The CDR3 region is CASSPLVAGETGELFF. The DNA of the CDR3 is TGTGCCAGCTCACCATTGGTAGCGGGAGAGACCGGGGAGCTGTTTTTT.

CDR3 DNA sequence: TGTGCCAGCAGCTTTAGCAGGTCCTACGAGCAGTACTTC. Amino acids: CASSFSRSYEQYF. This chain connects TRBV5-4 to TRBJ2-7; D is unresolved. CDR1 and CDR2 from the germline V gene are SGHNT and YYREEE (reference sequence). The CDR3 runs to 13 residues. V lost 2 bases to trimming and J lost 1 base, with 7 bases between them.

This chain joins TRBV9 and TRBJ2-3; the match to TRBD2 covers 12 bases. This CDR3 has 19 amino acids. After removal of 3 bases from V and 1 base from J, the junction contained 12 bases not matched to a gene. Per the germline V gene, CDR1 is SGDLS and CDR2 is YYNGEE. The CDR3 loop reads CASSARLAGGGYGTDTQYF. As DNA, the CDR3 is TGTGCCAGCAGCGCCCGTCTAGCGGGAGGGGGTTACGGCACAGATACGCAGTATTTT.

The chain joins TRBV15 to TRBJ2-3; D is perhaps TRBD1 (5 bases). The CDR3 length is 15 residues. Trimming cost V 4 bases and J 4 bases, with 15 bases left between them. Germline-derived CDR1 and CDR2 are LNHNV and YYDKDF (reference sequence). The CDR3 DNA follows: TGTGCCACCAGCATGGCCCAGGGTATTGCAGATACGCAGTATTTT. Encoded protein: CATSMAQGIADTQYF.

The V call is TRBV28, the J call TRBJ1-1; possible D gene TRBD1, 6 bases. Per germline, CDR1 MDHEN and CDR2 SYDVKM. This CDR3 spans 14 amino acids. The V and J ends lost 4 bases and 0 bases respectively, with 9 bases between them. The CDR3, as DNA: TGTGCCAGCAGTTACGGGACACTGAACACTGAAGCTTTCTTT. As protein: CASSYGTLNTEAFF.

This clone showed up just once. The V gene is TRBV7-2, the J gene TRBJ2-3; D is possibly TRBD2 (6 bases). Deletions cut 7 bases from V and 5 bases from J, with 19 bases between. Germline CDR1 is SGHTA and CDR2 is FQGNSA. This CDR3 spans 15 amino acids. CDR3 sequence (DNA): TGTGCCAGCACCCCCGGGGCGGGAAGGGTAGATACGCAGTATTTT. It specifies CASTPGAGRVDTQYF.

The chain combines TRBV30 with TRBJ2-6; D unclear. V was cut by 0 bases and J by 1 base, with 7 bases left in between. The germline CDR1 and CDR2 sequences are GTSNPN and SVGIG (reference sequence). The CDR3 has 15 amino acids. The CDR3 sequence: CAWSVSFSGANVLTF. The CDR3 coding sequence is TGTGCCTGGAGTGTAAGTTTTTCTGGGGCCAACGTCCTGACTTTC.

The count of this clone is one. The CDR3 region has the DNA TGTGCCTGTCCCAGGACAAGTGGGGAGCAGTACTTC. It codes for CACPRTSGEQYF. The J gene is TRBJ2-7, the V gene TRBV30; tentatively, D is TRBD1 (5 bases). V lost 6 bases to trimming and J lost 7 bases, with 16 bases between them. The CDR3 sequence is 12 residues long. Germline V lookup: CDR1 GTSNPN, CDR2 SVGIG (reference sequence).

This chain joins TRBV11-1 and TRBJ2-3; no clear D gene. The CDR3 extends over 15 amino acids. The germline gives CDR1 SGHAT, CDR2 FQDESV (reference sequence). Trimming stripped 2 bases from V and 0 bases from J, with 9 bases between. The CDR3 protein is CASSLTDSSTDTQYF. CDR3 nucleotide sequence: TGTGCCAGCAGCTTAACTGATTCTAGCACAGATACGCAGTATTTT.

This chain uses TRBV10-3 with TRBJ2-7; TRBD1 matches 10 bases. After removal of 6 bases from V and 9 bases from J, the junction contained 11 bases not matched to a gene. Germline CDR1 is ENHRY and CDR2 is SYGVKD. The CDR3 length is 14 residues. CDR3 in amino acids: CAIRQGQGRTLQYF. The CDR3 coding sequence is TGTGCCATCAGACAGGGACAGGGGAGGACGTTGCAGTACTTC.

This chain links TRBV19 with TRBJ2-1; 9 nucleotides match TRBD2. With V trimmed by 4 bases and J by 8 bases, 6 bases remained unmatched. CDR1 LNHDA and CDR2 SQIVND come from the germline V gene (reference sequence). CDR3 length: 14 residues. The CDR3 DNA follows: TGTGCCAGTAGTAGGGGACTAGCAGCCTATGAGCAGTTCTTC. Protein sequence: CASSRGLAAYEQFF.

CDR3 region: CASSLGREVSEAFF. The CDR3 DNA reads TGTGCCAGCAGCTTAGGGAGGGAGGTATCTGAAGCTTTCTTT. The genes are TRBV11-2 and TRBJ1-1, with D unclear. Deletions cut 1 base from V and 6 bases from J, with 12 bases between. CDR1 and CDR2 (germline): SGHAT, FQNNGV. The CDR3 runs 14 residues.

The chain joins TRBV9 to TRBJ2-1, with 7 bases fitting TRBD2. This CDR3 is 17 amino acids long. Germline V lookup: CDR1 SGDLS, CDR2 YYNGEE. The V gene end was trimmed by 0 bases and the J gene end by 9 bases; junction bases not matched to a gene: 15. The CDR3 loop is CASSVDLRERISGEQFF. The CDR3 region has the DNA TGTGCCAGCAGCGTAGATTTGCGGGAGAGGATAAGTGGTGAGCAGTTCTTC.

The chain links TRBV5-1 to TRBJ2-5; 10 bases match TRBD1. The CDR3 runs to 14 residues. Germline V gene lookup returns CDR1 SGHRS and CDR2 YFSETQ. With V trimmed by 4 bases and J by 4 bases, 4 bases remained unmatched. CDR3 nucleotide sequence: TGCGCCAGCAGCCCTGGGACAGGGGTAGAGACCCAGTACTTC. Its protein is CASSPGTGVETQYF.

The CDR3 coding sequence is TGCGCCAGCAGTGAGCTCGAAGAGCAGTACTTC. This sequence encodes CASSELEEQYF. This chain uses TRBV10-2 with TRBJ2-7; no definite D call. Germline V gene data show CDR1 as WSHSY and CDR2 as SAAADI. This CDR3 region has 11 residues. V dropped 2 bases and J dropped 7 bases, with 6 bases sitting between them.

The rearrangement uses TRBV7-3 and TRBJ2-2, with a possible D match to TRBD1 (5 bases). Trimming removed 2 bases at V and 1 base at J, with 11 bases between. This CDR3 has 16 residues. Per germline, CDR1 SGHTA and CDR2 FQGTGA. The CDR3 region has the DNA TGTGCCAGCAGCTTAGCAGGGTTGGGGAACACCGGGGAGCTGTTTTTT. This sequence encodes CASSLAGLGNTGELFF.

This clone appeared a single time. The chain employs TRBV30 and TRBJ2-2, with D perhaps given as TRBD1 or TRBD2 (5 bases each). Trimming removed 1 base at V and 5 bases at J, with 20 bases between. The CDR3 has 17 residues. Per the germline V gene, CDR1 is GTSNPN and CDR2 is SVGIG (reference sequence). The CDR3 sequence: CAWSGRGQGIYTGELFF. CDR3 nucleotides: TGTGCCTGGAGTGGGCGAGGGCAGGGCATTTATACCGGGGAGCTGTTTTTT.

This chain links TRBV14 with TRBJ2-3; D gene unclear. With 1 base removed from V and 2 bases from J, the gap between germline ends came to 7 bases. CDR1 is SGHDN, CDR2 FVKESK, per germline. The CDR3 contains 14 residues. Here the CDR3 DNA reads TGTGCCAGCAGCCAAGCATTATTCACAGATACGCAGTATTTT. Its protein product is CASSQALFTDTQYF.